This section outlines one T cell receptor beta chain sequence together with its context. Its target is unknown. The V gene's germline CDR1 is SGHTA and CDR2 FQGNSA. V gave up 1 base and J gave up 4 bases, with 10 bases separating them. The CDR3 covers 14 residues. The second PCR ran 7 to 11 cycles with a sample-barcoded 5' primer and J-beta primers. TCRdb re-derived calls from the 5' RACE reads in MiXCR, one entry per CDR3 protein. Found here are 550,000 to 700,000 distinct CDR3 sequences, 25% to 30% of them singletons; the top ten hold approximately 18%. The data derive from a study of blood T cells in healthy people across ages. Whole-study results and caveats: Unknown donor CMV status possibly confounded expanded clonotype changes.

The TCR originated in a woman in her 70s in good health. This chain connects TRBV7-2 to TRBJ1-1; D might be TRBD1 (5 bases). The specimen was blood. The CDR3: CASSLVGASTEAFF. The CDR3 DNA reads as TGTGCCAGCAGCTTAGTAGGGGCGAGCACTGAAGCTTTCTTT. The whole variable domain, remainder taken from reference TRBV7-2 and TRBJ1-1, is GAGVSQSPSNKVTEKGKDVELRCDPISGHTALYWYRQSLGQGLEFLIYFQGNSAPDKSGLPSDRFSAERTGGSVSTLTIQRTQQEDSAVYLCASSLVGASTEAFFGQGTRLTVV.